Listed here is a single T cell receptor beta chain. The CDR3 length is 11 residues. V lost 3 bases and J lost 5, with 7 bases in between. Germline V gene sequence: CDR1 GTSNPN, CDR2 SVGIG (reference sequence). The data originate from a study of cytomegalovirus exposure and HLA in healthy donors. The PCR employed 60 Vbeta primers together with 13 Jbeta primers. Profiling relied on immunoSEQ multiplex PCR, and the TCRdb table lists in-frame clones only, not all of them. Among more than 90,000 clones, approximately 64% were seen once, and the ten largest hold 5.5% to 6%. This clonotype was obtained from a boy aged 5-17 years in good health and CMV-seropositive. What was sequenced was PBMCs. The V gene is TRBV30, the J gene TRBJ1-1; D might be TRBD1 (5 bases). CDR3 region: CAWRGGTEAFF. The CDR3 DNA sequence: TGTGCCTGGAGGGGGGGGACTGAAGCTTTCTTT.